This T cell receptor beta chain was sequenced in a study of shared clonotypes between healthy human individuals. Germline V CDR1 and CDR2: KGHSH, LQKENI. The CDR3 is 14 residues long. V was clipped by 1 base and J by 5 bases; unmatched bases: 1. This clone was seen more than once but under ten times. Its antigen is still unknown. Study-wide results and limits: Among non-shared clonotypes, generation probabilities were lower than among those shared by all four donors. Several donors held about 5% of naive CD4 clonotypes in common.

Data came from immunoSEQ multiplex PCR; TCRdb stores just in-frame clones and leaves some out. This table holds about 770,000 clones, approximately 77% found once. The receptor's source is a woman aged 25 to 39 in good health. Sequenced sample: memory CD4+ T cells sorted from blood. The subset denotes: CD45RA-negative fraction. V gene TRBV18 combines with J gene TRBJ2-3; 9 nucleotides align to TRBD1. The CDR3 here is CASSPLGQGDTQYF. The CDR3 coding sequence is TGTGCCAGCTCACCACTGGGACAGGGAGATACGCAGTATTTT. The full variable domain, with the rest looked up from reference TRBV18 and TRBJ2-3, is NAGVMQNPRHLVRRRGQEARLRCSPMKGHSHVYWYRQLPEEGLKFMVYLQKENIIDESGMPKERFSAEFPKEGPSILRIQQVVRGDSAAYFCASSPLGQGDTQYFGPGTRLTVL.